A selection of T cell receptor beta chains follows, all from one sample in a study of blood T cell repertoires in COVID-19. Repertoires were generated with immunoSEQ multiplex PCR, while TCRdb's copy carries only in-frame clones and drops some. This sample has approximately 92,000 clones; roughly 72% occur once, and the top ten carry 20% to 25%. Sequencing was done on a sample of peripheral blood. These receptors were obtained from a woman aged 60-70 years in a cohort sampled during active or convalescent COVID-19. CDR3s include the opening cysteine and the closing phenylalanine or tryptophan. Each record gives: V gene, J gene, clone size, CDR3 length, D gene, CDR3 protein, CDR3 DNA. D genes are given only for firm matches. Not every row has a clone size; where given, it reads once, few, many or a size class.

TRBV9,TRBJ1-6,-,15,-,CASSVVDAGNSPLHF,TGTGCCAGCAGCGTAGTAGACGCAGGGAATTCACCCCTCCACTTT
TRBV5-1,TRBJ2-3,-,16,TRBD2,CASSPRLAGGTDTQYF,TGCGCCAGCAGCCCAAGACTAGCGGGGGGTACAGATACGCAGTATTTT
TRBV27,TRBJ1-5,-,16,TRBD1,CASRQIDRGGNQPQHF,TGTGCCAGCAGACAAATCGACAGGGGGGGCAATCAGCCCCAGCATTTT
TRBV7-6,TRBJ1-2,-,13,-,CASSLVGVGGYTF,TGTGCCAGCAGCTTAGTGGGAGTCGGAGGCTACACCTTC
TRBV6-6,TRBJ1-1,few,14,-,CASSSTGGRTEAFF,TGTGCCAGCAGTAGTACCGGGGGGCGCACTGAAGCTTTCTTT
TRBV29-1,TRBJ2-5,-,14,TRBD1,CSVAEAGGAVAQYF,TGCAGCGTTGCTGAGGCAGGGGGCGCGGTAGCCCAGTACTTC
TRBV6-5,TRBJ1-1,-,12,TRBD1,CASRATGEEAFF,TGTGCCAGCAGAGCGACAGGGGAGGAAGCTTTCTTT
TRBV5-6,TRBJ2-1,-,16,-,CASSLASGDYYNEQFF,TGTGCCAGCAGCTTGGCATCAGGGGATTACTACAATGAGCAGTTCTTC
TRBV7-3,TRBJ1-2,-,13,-,CASSGRGAYGYTF,TGTGCCAGTTCCGGGCGGGGGGCCTATGGCTACACCTTC
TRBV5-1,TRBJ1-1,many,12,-,CASSGGAPEAFF,TGCGCCAGCAGCGGGGGGGCCCCTGAAGCTTTCTTT
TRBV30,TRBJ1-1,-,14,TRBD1,CAWSSRGSDTEAFF,TGTGCCTGGAGTTCCAGGGGGTCGGACACTGAAGCTTTCTTT
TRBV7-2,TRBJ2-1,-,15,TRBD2,CASKNDPAGGGEQFF,TGTGCCAGCAAAAATGACCCAGCGGGCGGGGGTGAGCAGTTCTTC
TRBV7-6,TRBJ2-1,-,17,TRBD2,CASSLLFSGGAGYEQFF,TGTGCCAGCAGCTTACTATTTAGCGGGGGGGCCGGTTATGAGCAGTTCTTC
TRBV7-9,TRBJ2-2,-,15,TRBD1,CASSSRDRVAGELFF,TGTGCCAGCAGCTCCCGGGACAGGGTTGCCGGGGAGCTGTTTTTT
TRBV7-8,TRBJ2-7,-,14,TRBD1,CASSINRGSYEQYF,TGTGCCAGCAGCATAAACAGGGGCTCCTACGAGCAGTACTTC
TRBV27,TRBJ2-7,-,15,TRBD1,CASRSLGTGSYEQYF,TGTGCCAGCAGGTCCCTCGGGACAGGCTCCTACGAGCAGTACTTC
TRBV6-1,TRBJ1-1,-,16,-,CASSEQYRAGNTEAFF,TGTGCCAGCAGTGAGCAATACAGGGCCGGGAACACTGAAGCTTTCTTT
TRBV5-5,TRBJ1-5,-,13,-,CASSLDRARPQHF,TGTGCCAGCAGCTTGGACAGGGCGCGGCCCCAGCATTTT
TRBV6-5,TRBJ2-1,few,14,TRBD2,CASFASGGPNEQFF,TGTGCCAGCTTCGCTAGCGGGGGACCCAATGAGCAGTTCTTC
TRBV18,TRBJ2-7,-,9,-,CASPYEQYF,TGTGCCAGCCCTTACGAGCAGTACTTC
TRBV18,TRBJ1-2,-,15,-,CASSLAAEGNYGYTF,TGTGCCAGCTCACTGGCCGCGGAGGGAAACTATGGCTACACCTTC
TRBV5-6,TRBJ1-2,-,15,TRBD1,CASSLGRWDSYGYTF,TGTGCCAGCAGCTTGGGACGCTGGGACAGCTATGGCTACACCTTC
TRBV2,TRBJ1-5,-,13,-,CASSELEDQPQHF,TGTGCCAGCAGTGAATTAGAGGATCAGCCCCAGCATTTT
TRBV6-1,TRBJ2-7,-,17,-,CASSEARGDRYTYEQYF,TGTGCCAGCAGTGAAGCGAGGGGGGACAGATATACCTACGAGCAGTACTTC
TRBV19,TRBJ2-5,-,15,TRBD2,CASSLGLAGLETQYF,TGTGCCAGTAGTCTGGGTCTAGCGGGACTAGAGACCCAGTACTTC
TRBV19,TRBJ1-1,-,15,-,CASRLGAGPNTEAFF,TGTGCCAGTAGACTTGGGGCAGGACCGAACACTGAAGCTTTCTTT
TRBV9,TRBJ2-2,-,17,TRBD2,CASSAELAGGDTGELFF,TGTGCCAGCAGCGCCGAACTAGCGGGGGGCGACACCGGGGAGCTGTTTTTT
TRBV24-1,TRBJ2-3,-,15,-,CATSIQGYGADTQYF,TGTGCCACCAGTATACAGGGTTATGGTGCAGATACGCAGTATTTT
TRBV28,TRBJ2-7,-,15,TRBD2,CASRPRDYQLILQYF,TGTGCCAGCAGGCCCCGGGACTACCAACTGATCCTGCAGTACTTC
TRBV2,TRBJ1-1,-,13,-,CASMAQMNTEAFF,TGTGCCAGCATGGCACAGATGAACACTGAAGCTTTCTTT
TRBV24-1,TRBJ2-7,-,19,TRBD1,CATRIKTGGYRNGSYEQYF,TGTGCCACCAGGATAAAGACAGGGGGATATAGAAACGGGTCCTACGAGCAGTACTTC
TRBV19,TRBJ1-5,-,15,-,CATHPADSSNQPQHF,TGTGCCACCCACCCAGCGGACAGTTCGAATCAGCCCCAGCATTTT
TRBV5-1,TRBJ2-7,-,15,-,CASTQGGTSSYEQYF,TGCGCCAGCACCCAGGGGGGGACTAGTTCCTACGAGCAGTACTTC
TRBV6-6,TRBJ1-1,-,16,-,CASSYSIGRLNTEAFF,TGTGCCAGCAGTTACTCGATAGGCAGGTTGAACACTGAAGCTTTCTTT
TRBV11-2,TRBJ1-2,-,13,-,CASSLGQAYGYTF,TGTGCCAGCAGCTTAGGACAGGCCTATGGCTACACCTTC
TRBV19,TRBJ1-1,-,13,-,CASRRQSGTEAFF,TGTGCCAGTAGACGCCAGTCAGGCACTGAAGCTTTCTTT
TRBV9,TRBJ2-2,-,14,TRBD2,CASSVRTSNGELFF,TGTGCCAGCAGCGTCAGGACTAGTAACGGGGAGCTGTTTTTT
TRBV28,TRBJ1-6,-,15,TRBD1,CASSFRTGGTSPLHF,TGTGCCAGCAGTTTTAGGACAGGGGGGACTTCACCCCTCCACTTT